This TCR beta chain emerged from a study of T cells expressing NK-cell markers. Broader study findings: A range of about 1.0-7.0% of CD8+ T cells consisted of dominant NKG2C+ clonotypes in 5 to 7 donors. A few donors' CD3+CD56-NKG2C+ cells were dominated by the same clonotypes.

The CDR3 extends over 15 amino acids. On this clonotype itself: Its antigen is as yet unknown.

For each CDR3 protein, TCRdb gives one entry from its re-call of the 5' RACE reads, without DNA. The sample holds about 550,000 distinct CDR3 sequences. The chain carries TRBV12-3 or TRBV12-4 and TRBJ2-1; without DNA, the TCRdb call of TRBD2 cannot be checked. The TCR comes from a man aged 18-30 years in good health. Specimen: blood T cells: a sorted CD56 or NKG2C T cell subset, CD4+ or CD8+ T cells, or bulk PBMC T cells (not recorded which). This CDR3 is CASSPSIPGYNEQFF.